The 9 T cell receptor beta chains reported below all come from one sample, sequenced in a study of CD4+ T cells in melanoma. Profiled with immunoSEQ multiplex PCR; TCRdb holds only in-frame clones, not every one. Found here are around 14,000 clones, 63% of them singletons; the top ten hold 15%. Source material: cells from a culture (not recorded whether cultured in vitro). The receptors were sampled from a human donor with melanoma.

As DNA, the CDR3 is TGCGCCAGCAGTGATTCGGCAGGGGGCCATGGGAATGAGCAGTTCTTC. Residues: CASSDSAGGHGNEQFF. The chain employs TRBV10-2 and TRBJ2-1, with TRBD1 matching over 8 bases. The CDR3 extends over 16 amino acids. Germline trimming cut 3 bases from V and 7 bases from J; bases unmatched to any gene: 11. Germline CDR1 WSHSY, CDR2 SAAADI.

The V call is TRBV6-1, the J call TRBJ2-3; the D is unclear. CDR1 MNHNS and CDR2 SASEGT come from the germline V gene. V shed 7 bases and J shed 9 bases, with 5 bases lying between them. The CDR3 has 9 amino acids. The chain's CDR3 is CASKRTQYF. The CDR3, as DNA: TGTGCCAGCAAACGAACGCAGTATTTT.

J is TRBJ2-3 and V is TRBV7-9; D uncertain. CDR3 length equals 13 residues. The V end was cut by 4 bases, the J end by 4 bases, with 9 bases between. CDR1 and CDR2 from the germline V gene are SEHNR and FQNEAQ (reference sequence). CDR3 DNA sequence: TGTGCCAGCAGCTCGTACAACGCAGATACGCAGTATTTT. Its translation is CASSSYNADTQYF.

This clone was counted a few times. The V call is TRBV2, the J call TRBJ1-5, with D perhaps TRBD1 (5 bases). Germline CDR1 is SNHLY and CDR2 is FYNNEI. With 3 bases removed from V and 9 bases from J, the gap between germline ends came to 21 bases. CDR3 size: 16 residues. This CDR3 reads CASSDPGGRDPWPQHF. CDR3 nucleotides: TGTGCCAGCAGTGATCCGGGCGGCCGGGACCCTTGGCCCCAGCATTTT. The variable domain in full, with the rest retrieved from reference TRBV2 and TRBJ1-5, is EPEVTQTPSHQVTQMGQEVILRCVPISNHLYFYWYRQILGQKVEFLVSFYNNEISEKSEIFDDQFSVERPDGSNFTLKIRSTKLEDSAMYFCASSDPGGRDPWPQHFGDGTRLSIL.

The chain is built from TRBV7-3 and TRBJ1-1; 8 bases agree with TRBD1. The V and J ends lost 2 bases and 1 base, in that order; junction bases with no gene match: 3. The germline gives CDR1 SGHTA, CDR2 FQGTGA. There are 15 residues in the CDR3. Written as DNA, the CDR3 is TGTGCCAGCAGCTTAGGAGGGACAGGGAACACTGAAGCTTTCTTT. It yields the protein CASSLGGTGNTEAFF.

This chain joins TRBV2 and TRBJ1-1, with 10 bases matching TRBD1. The V and J ends lost 7 bases and 4 bases, in that order; junction bases with no gene match: 9. CDR1 is SNHLY and CDR2 is FYNNEI in the germline V gene. This CDR3 comprises 15 residues. CDR3 sequence reads: CASTRDRGRSTEAFF. The CDR3 bases are TGTGCCAGCACCCGGGACAGGGGACGATCCACTGAAGCTTTCTTT.

Only a few counts were recorded for this clone. The gene calls are TRBV7-8 and TRBJ2-1; TRBD1 might be the D (6 bases). V was shortened by 5 bases and J by 6 bases, with 20 bases between the two germline ends. CDR1 and CDR2 (germline): SGHVS, FQNEAQ. This CDR3 is 16 amino acids long. This CDR3 reads CASSPLAGAGGNEQFF. The CDR3 DNA is TGTGCCAGCAGCCCCCTGGCAGGGGCGGGCGGCAATGAGCAGTTCTTC. Full variable domain (rest looked up from reference TRBV7-8 and TRBJ2-1): GAGVSQSPRYKVAKRGQDVALRCDPISGHVSLFWYQQALGQGPEFLTYFQNEAQLDKSGLPSDRFFAERPEGSVSTLKIQRTQQEDSAVYLCASSPLAGAGGNEQFFGPGTRLTVL.

The V call is TRBV4-2, the J call TRBJ2-5, with D hard to call. Germline CDR1 reads LGHNA; CDR2 reads YNFKEQ. CDR3 length: 13 residues. V was pared by 4 bases and J by 5 bases, with 11 bases between. The CDR3 DNA sequence: TGTGCCAGCAGCCCCGCCTCGTGGGAGACCCAGTACTTC. This sequence encodes CASSPASWETQYF.

This clone was observed a few times. The chain links TRBV2 to TRBJ2-7; possible D gene TRBD1, 7 bases. Trimming pared 7 bases from V and 0 bases from J, leaving 10 bases between. The CDR3 has 13 residues. Germline lookup yields CDR1 SNHLY and CDR2 FYNNEI. The CDR3 region has the DNA TGTGCCAGCACAGGGGGGACCTCCTACGAGCAGTACTTC. As protein: CASTGGTSYEQYF.